Shown below are 19 T cell receptor beta chains from a single sample sequenced in a study of PD-1 blockade in classical Hodgkin lymphoma. The time point here: newly diagnosed, previously untreated cHL patient sample. Thawed PBMCs were the source of CD4+ T cells, purified by magnetic negative selection. Sequencing used immunoSEQ multiplex PCR; TCRdb keeps in-frame clones, though not all of them. The sample holds nearly 35,000 clones, around nine tenths seen once. Specimen: CD4+ T cells from blood. Receptors originate from a human donor with classical Hodgkin lymphoma.

This chain uses TRBV18 with TRBJ1-3; no definite D call. Germline V lookup: CDR1 KGHSH, CDR2 LQKENI. The CDR3 length is 16 residues. V was clipped by 2 bases and J by 0 bases, with 11 bases between them. In nucleotides, the CDR3 is TGTGCCAGCTCACCATCGCGGTTGAGCTCTGGAAACACCATATATTTT. Residues: CASSPSRLSSGNTIYF.

A single count supports this clone. This rearrangement joins TRBV28 to TRBJ1-5, with D hard to call. Trimming took 5 bases from V and 6 from J, leaving 23 bases between them. Germline V lookup: CDR1 MDHEN, CDR2 SYDVKM. The CDR3 loop spans 17 amino acids. The CDR3 DNA reads TGTGCCAGCAGTCTCCCCAGCGTGGAGGGATGGATTCAGCCCCAGCATTTT. It specifies CASSLPSVEGWIQPQHF.

The chain links TRBV5-6 to TRBJ1-1; the D is unclear. The CDR3 has 14 amino acids. Per the germline V gene, CDR1 is SGHDT and CDR2 is YYEEEE. V lost 0 bases to trimming and J lost 0 bases, with 6 bases between them. The CDR3 region is CASSLALMNTEAFF. The DNA of the CDR3 is TGTGCCAGCAGCTTGGCGCTCATGAACACTGAAGCTTTCTTT.

This clone was recorded only once. V usage is TRBV5-4 and J usage is TRBJ2-7; TRBD2 matches at 8 bases. V gave up 0 bases and J gave up 0 bases; unmatched junction bases: 2. The CDR3 sequence is 15 residues long. Germline V gene lookup returns CDR1 SGHNT and CDR2 YYREEE (reference sequence). The CDR3 spells CASSLGGGSSYEQYF. In DNA form, the CDR3 reads TGTGCCAGCAGCTTGGGCGGGGGGAGCTCCTACGAGCAGTACTTC. The variable domain in full, with the rest retrieved from reference TRBV5-4 and TRBJ2-7, is ETGVTQSPTHLIKTRGQQVTLRCSSQSGHNTVSWYQQALGQGPQFIFQYYREEENGRGNFPPRFSGLQFPNYSSELNVNALELDDSALYLCASSLGGGSSYEQYFGPGTRLTVT.

This clone appeared a few times. The chain combines TRBV5-4 with TRBJ1-4; TRBD1 aligns across 9 bases. Trimming removed 3 bases from V and 6 bases from J; junction bases left unmatched: 6. This CDR3 is 15 amino acids long. Per germline, CDR1 SGHNT and CDR2 YYREEE (reference sequence). CDR3 protein: CASSSGGQGDEKLFF. The CDR3 nucleotides read TGTGCCAGCAGCTCGGGGGGACAGGGAGATGAAAAACTGTTTTTT.

V and J are TRBV7-9 and TRBJ1-5; D is perhaps TRBD1 (5 bases). Germline V gene sequence: CDR1 SEHNR, CDR2 FQNEAQ (reference sequence). CDR3 length equals 14 residues. The germline V and J ends were trimmed by 1 base and 4 bases, with 8 bases remaining between them. The CDR3 DNA reads as TGTGCCAGCAGCTTAGAGGGGTGGAATCAGCCCCAGCATTTT. Its protein is CASSLEGWNQPQHF. The full variable domain, its missing parts supplied by reference TRBV7-9 and TRBJ1-5, is DTGVSQNPRHKITKRGQNVTFRCDPISEHNRLYWYRQTLGQGPEFLTYFQNEAQLEKSRLLSDRFSAERPKGSFSTLEIQRTEQGDSAMYLCASSLEGWNQPQHFGDGTRLSIL.

V is TRBV28 and J is TRBJ2-4; D gene uncertain. The germline gives CDR1 MDHEN, CDR2 SYDVKM. V dropped 6 bases and J dropped 0 bases, with 12 bases sitting between them. The CDR3 contains 15 residues. In DNA form, the CDR3 reads TGTGCCAGCAGCAGAGCCGTACTAGCCAAAAACATTCAGTACTTC. Its translation: CASSRAVLAKNIQYF.

The gene calls are TRBV11-2 and TRBJ2-2, with D possibly TRBD1 on 5 matching bases. The CDR3 length is 15 residues. Germline V CDR1 and CDR2: SGHAT, FQNNGV. Trimming took 2 bases from V and 3 from J, leaving 10 bases between them. This CDR3 reads CASSLQGLDTGELFF. The DNA for the CDR3 is TGTGCCAGCAGCTTACAGGGTTTGGACACCGGGGAGCTGTTTTTT.

CDR3 in DNA: TGTGCCAGCAGCTTGGGCAGGACTAGCGGGGGGGCACCCCGGGAGCTGTTTTTT. Protein product: CASSLGRTSGGAPRELFF. The chain is built from TRBV7-2 and TRBJ2-2, with 15 bases fitting TRBD2. CDR1 and CDR2 from the germline V gene are SGHTA and FQGNSA. The trim removed 3 bases at V and 9 bases at J, leaving 11 bases unmatched. The CDR3 covers 18 residues.

The chain joins TRBV7-7 to TRBJ2-2; D is undetermined. CDR1 and CDR2 from the germline V gene are SSHAT and FNYEAQ (reference sequence). The CDR3 contains 15 residues. V dropped 5 bases and J dropped 2 bases, with 12 bases sitting between them. In DNA, the CDR3 is TGTGCCAGCAGCCCAAGGGCAGACAACACCGGGGAGCTGTTTTTT. Translation: CASSPRADNTGELFF.

The V and J genes are TRBV2 and TRBJ2-6; D unclear. The CDR3 runs to 16 residues. Trimming cost V 2 bases and J 0 bases, with 8 bases left between them. The germline V gene has CDR1 SNHLY and CDR2 FYNNEI. The CDR3 protein is CASSEWGSSGANVLTF. The CDR3 DNA is TGTGCCAGCAGTGAATGGGGTAGCTCTGGGGCCAACGTCCTGACTTTC. Using reference TRBV2 and TRBJ2-6 for the parts outside the CDR3, the full variable domain is EPEVTQTPSHQVTQMGQEVILRCVPISNHLYFYWYRQILGQKVEFLVSFYNNEISEKSEIFDDQFSVERPDGSNFTLKIRSTKLEDSAMYFCASSEWGSSGANVLTFGAGSRLTVL.

This chain connects TRBV2 to TRBJ1-2; 7 nucleotides align to TRBD1. Trimming took 4 bases from V and 4 from J; bases not matched to a gene: 6. The CDR3 covers 14 residues. Germline V CDR1 and CDR2: SNHLY, FYNNEI. CDR3 in amino acids: CASSASGTAYGYTF. Here the CDR3 DNA reads TGTGCCAGCAGTGCTTCCGGGACAGCCTATGGCTACACCTTC.

The chain links TRBV15 to TRBJ1-6; unclear D gene. Trimming took off 0 bases at V and 0 bases at J, with 3 bases between the two ends. There are 15 residues in the CDR3. Germline values: CDR1 LNHNV, CDR2 YYDKDF (reference sequence). CDR3 loop: CATSREVSYNSPLHF. The CDR3 coding sequence is TGTGCCACCAGCAGAGAAGTCTCCTATAATTCACCCCTCCACTTT.

This chain uses TRBV2 with TRBJ2-5; a weak D match, TRBD2 (6 bases). CDR3 length: 13 amino acids. The germline V gene encodes CDR1 SNHLY and CDR2 FYNNEI. The ends were cut back, 7 bases at V and 4 bases at J, with 13 bases in the middle. In nucleotides, the CDR3 is TGTGCCAGCATTATAGGAGGGCGAGAGACCCAGTACTTC. Translated: CASIIGGRETQYF.

To note about this clone: In the same sample, other DNA sequences code for this CDR3. This chain connects TRBV30 to TRBJ1-2, with D perhaps matching TRBD1 (5 bases). The V and J ends lost 5 bases and 7 bases respectively, with 14 bases between them. CDR1 is GTSNPN, CDR2 SVGIG, per germline (reference sequence). This CDR3 is built from 12 residues. The CDR3 loop is CAWGRGVGGYTF. The CDR3 coding sequence is TGTGCCTGGGGTCGGGGGGTTGGTGGCTACACCTTC.

The chain couples TRBV7-9 to TRBJ1-1, with TRBD1 matching over 9 bases. The CDR3 has 13 amino acids. Germline loops: CDR1 SEHNR, CDR2 FQNEAQ (reference sequence). V shed 5 bases and J 6 bases; nucleotides not matched to a gene: 4. CDR3 in amino acids: CASSERTGAEAFF. CDR3 DNA sequence: TGTGCCAGCAGCGAACGGACAGGGGCTGAAGCTTTCTTT.

The V and J genes are TRBV6-5 and TRBJ1-5; 7 bases match TRBD1. Trimming removed 0 bases from V and 9 bases from J; junction bases left unmatched: 11. Germline V gives CDR1 MNHEY, CDR2 SVGAGI. The CDR3 has 16 residues. The CDR3 loop is CASSYSGQSPGVPQHF. The CDR3 DNA reads TGTGCCAGCAGTTACTCGGGACAGTCCCCAGGAGTGCCCCAGCATTTT.

V usage is TRBV28 and J usage is TRBJ2-7; D tentatively reads TRBD1 or TRBD2 (5 bases each). Between the trimmed V and J ends, which lost 4 bases and 6 bases, there was a span of 16 bases. The CDR3 runs to 14 residues. The germline CDR1 and CDR2 sequences are MDHEN and SYDVKM. The CDR3 spells CASSSTGTFGEQYF. CDR3 DNA sequence: TGTGCCAGCAGTTCCACCGGGACCTTTGGCGAGCAGTACTTC.

The genes are TRBV6-5 and TRBJ1-2; D is unclear. The V end was cut by 5 bases, the J end by 7 bases, with 17 bases between. This CDR3 comprises 14 residues. Germline CDR1 MNHEY, CDR2 SVGAGI. DNA of the CDR3: TGTGCCAGCAGTCCGGGCCGGATCCTGACTGGCTACACCTTC. Protein sequence: CASSPGRILTGYTF.